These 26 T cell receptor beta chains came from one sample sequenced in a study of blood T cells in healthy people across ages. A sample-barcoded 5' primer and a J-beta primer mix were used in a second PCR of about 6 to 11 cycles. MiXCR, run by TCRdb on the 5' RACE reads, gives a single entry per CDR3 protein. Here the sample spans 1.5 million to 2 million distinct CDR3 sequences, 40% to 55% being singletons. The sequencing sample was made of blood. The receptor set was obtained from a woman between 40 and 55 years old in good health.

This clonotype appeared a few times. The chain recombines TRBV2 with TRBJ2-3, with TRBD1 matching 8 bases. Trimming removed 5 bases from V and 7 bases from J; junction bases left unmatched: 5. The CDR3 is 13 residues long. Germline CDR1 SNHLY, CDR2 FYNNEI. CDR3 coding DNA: TGTGCCAGCAGTACGACAGGGGCGTATACGCAGTATTTT. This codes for CASSTTGAYTQYF.

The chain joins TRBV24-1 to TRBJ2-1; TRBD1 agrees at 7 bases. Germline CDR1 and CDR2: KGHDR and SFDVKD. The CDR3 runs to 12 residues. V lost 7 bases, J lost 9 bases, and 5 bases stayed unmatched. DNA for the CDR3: TGTGCCACCAGCGCAGGGGGTCGTGAGCAGTTCTTC. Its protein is CATSAGGREQFF.

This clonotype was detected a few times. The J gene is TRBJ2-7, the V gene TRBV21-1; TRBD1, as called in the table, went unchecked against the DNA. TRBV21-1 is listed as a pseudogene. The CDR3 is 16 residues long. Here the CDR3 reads CAPGSSVTCGTYEQYF. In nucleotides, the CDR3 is TGTGCCCCCGGAAGCTCGGTTACTTGCGGCACCTACGAGCAGTACTTC.

The CDR3 loop is CASSQPPGKETQYF. The CDR3 bases are TGTGCCAGCAGCCAACCCCCAGGAAAAGAGACCCAGTACTTC. The gene calls are TRBV11-1 and TRBJ2-5; D is uncertain. Germline-derived CDR1 and CDR2 are SGHAT and FQDESV (reference sequence). The CDR3 is 14 amino acids. Trimming shortened V by 5 bases and J by 3 bases, and 13 bases separated the two germline ends. Full variable domain (missing parts from reference TRBV11-1 and TRBJ2-5): EAEVAQSPRYKITEKSQAVAFWCDPISGHATLYWYRQILGQGPELLVQFQDESVVDDSQLPKDRFSAERLKGVDSTLKIQPAELGDSAMYLCASSQPPGKETQYFGPGTRLLVL.

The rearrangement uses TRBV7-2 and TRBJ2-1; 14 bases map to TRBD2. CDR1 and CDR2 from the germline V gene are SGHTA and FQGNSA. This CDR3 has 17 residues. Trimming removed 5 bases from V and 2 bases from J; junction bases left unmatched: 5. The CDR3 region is CASSGPGLAGAYNEQFF. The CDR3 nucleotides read TGTGCCAGCAGCGGCCCGGGACTAGCGGGGGCCTACAATGAGCAGTTCTTC.

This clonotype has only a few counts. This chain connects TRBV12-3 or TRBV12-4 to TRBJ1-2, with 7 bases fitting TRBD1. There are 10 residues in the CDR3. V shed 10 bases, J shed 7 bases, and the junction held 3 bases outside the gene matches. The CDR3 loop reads CAIRGIGYTF. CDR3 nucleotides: TGTGCCATCAGGGGGATTGGCTACACCTTC.

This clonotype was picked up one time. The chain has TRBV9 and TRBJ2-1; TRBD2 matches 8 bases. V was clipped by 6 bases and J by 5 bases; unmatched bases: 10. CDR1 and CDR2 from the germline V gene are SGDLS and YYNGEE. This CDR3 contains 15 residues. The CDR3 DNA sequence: TGTGCCAGCACCGGAAGCGGGGGAGATCACAATGAGCAGTTCTTC. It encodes CASTGSGGDHNEQFF.

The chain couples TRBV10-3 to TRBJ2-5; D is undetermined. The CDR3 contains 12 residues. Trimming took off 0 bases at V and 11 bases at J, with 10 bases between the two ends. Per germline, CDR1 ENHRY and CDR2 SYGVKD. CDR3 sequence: CAISESENEQYF. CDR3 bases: TGTGCCATCAGTGAGTCGGAAAATGAGCAGTACTTC.

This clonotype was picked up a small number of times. CDR3 nucleotides: TGCGCCAGCAGCCAGACTACACACAATGAGCAGTTCTTC. Amino acids: CASSQTTHNEQFF. The V and J genes are TRBV5-1 and TRBJ2-1, with a weak D call TRBD2 (5 bases). The V gene lost 4 bases and the J gene lost 5 bases, with 10 bases spanning the gap. Germline V gene sequence: CDR1 SGHRS, CDR2 YFSETQ. The CDR3 loop spans 13 amino acids.

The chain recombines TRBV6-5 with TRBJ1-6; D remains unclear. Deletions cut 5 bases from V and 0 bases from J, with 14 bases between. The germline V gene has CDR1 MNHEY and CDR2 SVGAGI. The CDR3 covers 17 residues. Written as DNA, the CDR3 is TGTGCCAGCAGTCTACGGACCGTTAGCTCCTATAATTCACCCCTCCACTTT. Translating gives CASSLRTVSSYNSPLHF.

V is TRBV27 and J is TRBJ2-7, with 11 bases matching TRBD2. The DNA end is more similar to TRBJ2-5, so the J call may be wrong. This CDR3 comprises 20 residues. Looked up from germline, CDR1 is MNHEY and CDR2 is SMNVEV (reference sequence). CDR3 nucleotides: TGTGCCAGCAGTTTATCCCCTGCCCTCCTACTAGCGGGGGACCAAGAGACCCAGTACTTC. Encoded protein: CASSLSPALLLAGDQETQYF.

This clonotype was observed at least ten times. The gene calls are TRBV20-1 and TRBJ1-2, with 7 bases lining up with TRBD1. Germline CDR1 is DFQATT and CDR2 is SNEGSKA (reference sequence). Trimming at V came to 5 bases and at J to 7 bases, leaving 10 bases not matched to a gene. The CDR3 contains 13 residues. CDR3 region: CSAGSTGASGYTF. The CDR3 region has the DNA TGCAGTGCTGGTTCTACAGGGGCTTCTGGCTACACCTTC.

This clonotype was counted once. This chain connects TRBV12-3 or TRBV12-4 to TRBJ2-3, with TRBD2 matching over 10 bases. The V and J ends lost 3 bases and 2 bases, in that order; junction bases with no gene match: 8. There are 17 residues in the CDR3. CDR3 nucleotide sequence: TGTGCCAGCAGTTTCAACCCTAGCGGGGGATTCACAGATACGCAGTATTTT. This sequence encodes CASSFNPSGGFTDTQYF.

This CDR3 is CASSQGLGGLDEQYF. As DNA, the CDR3 is TGTGCCAGCAGCCAAGGATTAGGGGGCCTCGACGAGCAGTACTTC. This chain links TRBV4-2 with TRBJ2-7, with 7 bases aligning to TRBD1. The CDR3 is 15 residues long. With V trimmed by 1 base and J by 5 bases, 8 bases remained unmatched. The germline V gene has CDR1 LGHNA and CDR2 YNFKEQ.

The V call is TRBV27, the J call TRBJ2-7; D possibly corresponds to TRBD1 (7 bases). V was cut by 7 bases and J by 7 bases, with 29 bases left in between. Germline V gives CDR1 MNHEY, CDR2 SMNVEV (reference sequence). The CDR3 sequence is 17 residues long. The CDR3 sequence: CASTFGRGPTEGYEQYF. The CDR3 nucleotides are TGTGCCAGCACCTTCGGTAGGGGGCCCACGGAGGGATATGAGCAGTACTTC.

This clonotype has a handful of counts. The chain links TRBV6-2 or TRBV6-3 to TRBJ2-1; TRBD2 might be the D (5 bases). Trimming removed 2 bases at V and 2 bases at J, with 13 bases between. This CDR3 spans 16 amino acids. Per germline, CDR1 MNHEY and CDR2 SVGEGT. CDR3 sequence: CASSYDPGIPYNEQFF. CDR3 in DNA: TGTGCCAGCAGTTACGATCCGGGAATACCCTACAATGAGCAGTTCTTC.

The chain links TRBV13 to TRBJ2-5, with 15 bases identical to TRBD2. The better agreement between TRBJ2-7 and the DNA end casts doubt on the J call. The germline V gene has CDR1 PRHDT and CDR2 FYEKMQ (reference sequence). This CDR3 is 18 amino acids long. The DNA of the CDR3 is TGTGCCAGCTCAAGGACTAGCGGGGGGGGAGTGGTAGGCTACGAGCAGTACTTC. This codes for CASSRTSGGGVVGYEQYF.

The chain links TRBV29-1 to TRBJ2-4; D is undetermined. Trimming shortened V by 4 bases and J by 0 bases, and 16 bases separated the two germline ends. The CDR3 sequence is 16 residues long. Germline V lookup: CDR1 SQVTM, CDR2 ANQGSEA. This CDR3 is CSVGDSRPLAKNIQYF. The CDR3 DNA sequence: TGCAGCGTTGGGGATTCCAGACCCCTAGCCAAAAACATTCAGTACTTC.

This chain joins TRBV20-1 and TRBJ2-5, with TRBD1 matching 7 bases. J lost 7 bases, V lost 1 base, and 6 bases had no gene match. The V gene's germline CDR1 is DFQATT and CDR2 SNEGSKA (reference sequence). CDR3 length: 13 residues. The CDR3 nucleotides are TGCAGTGCTAGAGTTAGAGGGGGCGGGACCCAGTACTTC. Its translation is CSARVRGGGTQYF.

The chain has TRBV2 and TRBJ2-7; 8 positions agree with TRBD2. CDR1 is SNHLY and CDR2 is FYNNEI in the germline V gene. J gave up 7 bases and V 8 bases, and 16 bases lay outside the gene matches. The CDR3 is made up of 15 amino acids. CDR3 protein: CASSTGLGTSGEQYF. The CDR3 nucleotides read TGTGCCAGCTCTACGGGACTAGGGACCTCGGGGGAGCAGTACTTC.

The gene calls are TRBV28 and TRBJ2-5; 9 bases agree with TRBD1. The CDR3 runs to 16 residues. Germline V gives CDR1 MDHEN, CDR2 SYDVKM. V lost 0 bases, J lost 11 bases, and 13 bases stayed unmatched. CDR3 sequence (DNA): TGTGCCAGCAGTTTATGGAAGGGACAGGGAAGTCATGAGCAGTACTTC. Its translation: CASSLWKGQGSHEQYF.

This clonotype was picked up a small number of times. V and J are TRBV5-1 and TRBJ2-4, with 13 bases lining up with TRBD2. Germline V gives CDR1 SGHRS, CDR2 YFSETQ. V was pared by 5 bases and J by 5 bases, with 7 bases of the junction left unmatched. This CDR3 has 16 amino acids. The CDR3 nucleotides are TGCGCCAGCAGTCGGACTAGCGGGGGATCCCAAAACATTCAGTACTTC. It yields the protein CASSRTSGGSQNIQYF.

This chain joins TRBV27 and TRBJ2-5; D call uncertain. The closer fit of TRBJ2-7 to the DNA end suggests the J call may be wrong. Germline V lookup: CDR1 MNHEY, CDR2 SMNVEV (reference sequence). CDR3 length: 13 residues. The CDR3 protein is CASSVFYGNEQYF. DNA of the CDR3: TGTGCCAGCAGTGTATTTTACGGAAACGAGCAGTACTTC.

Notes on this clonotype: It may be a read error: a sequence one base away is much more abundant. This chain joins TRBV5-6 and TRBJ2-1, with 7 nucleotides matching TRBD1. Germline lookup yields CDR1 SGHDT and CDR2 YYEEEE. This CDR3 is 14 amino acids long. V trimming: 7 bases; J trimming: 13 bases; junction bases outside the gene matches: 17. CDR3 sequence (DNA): TGTGCCAGCGGCAAGGGGCAGGGGACAGAGACCCAGTTCTTC. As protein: CASGKGQGTETQFF.

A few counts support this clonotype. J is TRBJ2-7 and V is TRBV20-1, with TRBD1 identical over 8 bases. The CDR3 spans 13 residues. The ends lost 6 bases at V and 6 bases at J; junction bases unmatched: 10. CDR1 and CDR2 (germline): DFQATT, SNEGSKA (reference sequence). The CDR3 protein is CSAQDRDKLEQYF. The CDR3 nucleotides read TGCAGTGCCCAGGACAGGGATAAGCTCGAGCAGTACTTC.

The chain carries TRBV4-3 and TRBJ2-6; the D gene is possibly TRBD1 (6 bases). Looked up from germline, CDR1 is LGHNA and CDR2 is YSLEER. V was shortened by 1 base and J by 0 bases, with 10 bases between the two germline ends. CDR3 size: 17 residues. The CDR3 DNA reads TGCGCCAGCAGCCAAGGATACAGGGACTCTGGGGCCAACGTCCTGACTTTC. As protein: CASSQGYRDSGANVLTF.